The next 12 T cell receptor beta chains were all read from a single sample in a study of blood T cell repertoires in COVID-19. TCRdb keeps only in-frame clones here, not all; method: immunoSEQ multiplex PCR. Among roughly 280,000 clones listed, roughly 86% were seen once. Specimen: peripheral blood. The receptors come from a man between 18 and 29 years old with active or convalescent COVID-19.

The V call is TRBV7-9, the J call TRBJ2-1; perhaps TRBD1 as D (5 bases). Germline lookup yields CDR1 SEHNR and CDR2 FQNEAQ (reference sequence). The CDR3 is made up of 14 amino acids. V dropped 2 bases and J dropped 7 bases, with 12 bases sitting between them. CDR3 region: CASSLQGLSNEQFF. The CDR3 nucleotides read TGTGCCAGCAGCTTACAGGGTTTGTCTAATGAGCAGTTCTTC.

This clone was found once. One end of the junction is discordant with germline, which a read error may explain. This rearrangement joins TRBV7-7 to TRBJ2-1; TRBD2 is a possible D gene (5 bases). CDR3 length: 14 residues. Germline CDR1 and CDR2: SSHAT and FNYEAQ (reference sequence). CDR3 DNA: TGTGCTAGCAGCTTAGTTGAGGGCTTGAATGAGCAGTTCTTC. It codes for CASSLVEGLNEQFF.

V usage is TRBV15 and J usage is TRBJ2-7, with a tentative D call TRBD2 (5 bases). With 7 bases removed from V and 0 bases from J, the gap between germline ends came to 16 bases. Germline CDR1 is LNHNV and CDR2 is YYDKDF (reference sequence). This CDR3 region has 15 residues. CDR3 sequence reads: CATTHNGVSSYEQYF. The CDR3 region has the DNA TGTGCCACCACCCACAACGGGGTTAGCTCCTACGAGCAGTACTTC.

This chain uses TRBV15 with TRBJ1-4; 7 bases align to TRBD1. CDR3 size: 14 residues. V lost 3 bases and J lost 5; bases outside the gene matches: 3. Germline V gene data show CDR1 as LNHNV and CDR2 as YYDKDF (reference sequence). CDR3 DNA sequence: TGTGCCACCAGCAGGGTGACAGGGAATGAAAAACTGTTTTTT. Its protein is CATSRVTGNEKLFF.

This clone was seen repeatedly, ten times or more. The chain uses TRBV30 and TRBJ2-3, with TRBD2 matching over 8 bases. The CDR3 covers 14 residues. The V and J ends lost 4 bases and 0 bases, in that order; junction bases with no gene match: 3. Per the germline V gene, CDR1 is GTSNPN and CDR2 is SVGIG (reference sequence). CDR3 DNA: TGTGCCTGGAAACGGGGGGGTAGCACAGATACGCAGTATTTT. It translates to CAWKRGGSTDTQYF.

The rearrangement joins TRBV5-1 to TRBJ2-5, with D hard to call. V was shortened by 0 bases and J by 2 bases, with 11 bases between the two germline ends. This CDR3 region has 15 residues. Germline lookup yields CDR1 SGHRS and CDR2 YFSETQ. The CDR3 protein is CASSLVFSDQETQYF. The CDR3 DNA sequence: TGCGCCAGCAGCTTGGTCTTCAGTGATCAAGAGACCCAGTACTTC. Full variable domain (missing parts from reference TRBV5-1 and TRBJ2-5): KAGVTQTPRYLIKTRGQQVTLSCSPISGHRSVSWYQQTPGQGLQFLFEYFSETQRNKGNFPGRFSGRQFSNSRSEMNVSTLELGDSALYLCASSLVFSDQETQYFGPGTRLLVL.

CDR3 amino acids: CASATGQTVEAFF. The CDR3 bases are TGTGCCAGCGCTACCGGACAGACGGTAGAGGCTTTCTTT. This chain joins TRBV27 and TRBJ1-1, with D possibly TRBD1 on 6 matching bases. The germline V gene encodes CDR1 MNHEY and CDR2 SMNVEV (reference sequence). Trimming cost V 8 bases and J 11 bases, with 21 bases left between them. The length of the CDR3 is 13 residues.

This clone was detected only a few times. The CDR3 DNA sequence: TGCAGCGTTGGAGGGACAGGGCAAAATGAGCAGTTCTTC. It yields the protein CSVGGTGQNEQFF. The rearrangement links TRBV29-1 to TRBJ2-1, with TRBD1 identical over 9 bases. The CDR3 is 13 amino acids. V gave up 4 bases and J gave up 7 bases; unmatched junction bases: 5. Germline values: CDR1 SQVTM, CDR2 ANQGSEA.

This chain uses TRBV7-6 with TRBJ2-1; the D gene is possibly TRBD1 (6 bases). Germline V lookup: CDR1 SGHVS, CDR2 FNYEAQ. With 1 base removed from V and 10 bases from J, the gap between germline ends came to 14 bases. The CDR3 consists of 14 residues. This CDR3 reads CASSLVGPGTEQFF. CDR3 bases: TGTGCCAGCAGCTTAGTCGGTCCAGGGACAGAGCAGTTCTTC.

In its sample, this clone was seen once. As DNA, the CDR3 is TGTGCCAGCAGCCCCCGGACAGGGGGCTATAGCTCTGGAAACACCATATATTTT. Its translation: CASSPRTGGYSSGNTIYF. This chain joins TRBV3-1 (or the pseudogene TRBV3-2) and TRBJ1-3, with 11 bases matching TRBD1. Germline CDR1 reads LGHDT; CDR2 reads YNNKEL (reference sequence). CDR3 length equals 18 residues. J gave up 0 bases and V 4 bases, and 8 bases lay outside the gene matches.

The CDR3 coding sequence is TGTGCCAGCAGGGGGACACAGGGAAGAAACACTGAAGCTTTCTTT. This codes for CASRGTQGRNTEAFF. The V call is TRBV6-5, the J call TRBJ1-1; D perhaps matches TRBD1 (6 bases). The CDR3 totals 15 residues. The germline V gene has CDR1 MNHEY and CDR2 SVGAGI. The V and J ends lost 6 bases and 2 bases respectively, with 16 bases between them.

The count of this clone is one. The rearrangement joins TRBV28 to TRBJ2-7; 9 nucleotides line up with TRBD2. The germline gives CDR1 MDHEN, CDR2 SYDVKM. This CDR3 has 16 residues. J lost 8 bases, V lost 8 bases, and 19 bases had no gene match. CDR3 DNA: TGTGCCAGCGTTTCCCACCCCTCCCGGACTAGCGCTAAGCAGTACTTC. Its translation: CASVSHPSRTSAKQYF. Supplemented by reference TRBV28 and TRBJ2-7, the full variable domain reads DVKVTQSSRYLVKRTGEKVFLECVQDMDHENMFWYRQDPGLGLRLIYFSYDVKMKEKGDIPEGYSVSREKKERFSLILESASTNQTSMYLCASVSHPSRTSAKQYFGPGTRLTVT.